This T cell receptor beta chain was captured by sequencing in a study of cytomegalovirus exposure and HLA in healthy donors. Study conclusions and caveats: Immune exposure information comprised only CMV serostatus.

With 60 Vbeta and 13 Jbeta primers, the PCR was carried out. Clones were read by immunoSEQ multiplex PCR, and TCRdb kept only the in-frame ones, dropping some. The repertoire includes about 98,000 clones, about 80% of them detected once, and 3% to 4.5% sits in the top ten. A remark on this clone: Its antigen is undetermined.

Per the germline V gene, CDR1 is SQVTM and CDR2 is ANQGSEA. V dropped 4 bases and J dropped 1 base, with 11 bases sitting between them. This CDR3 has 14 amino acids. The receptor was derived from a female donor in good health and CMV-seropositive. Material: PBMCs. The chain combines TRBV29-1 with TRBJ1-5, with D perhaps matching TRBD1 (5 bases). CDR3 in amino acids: CSVVLAGSNQPQHF. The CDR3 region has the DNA TGCAGCGTTGTATTAGCAGGGAGCAATCAGCCCCAGCATTTT.